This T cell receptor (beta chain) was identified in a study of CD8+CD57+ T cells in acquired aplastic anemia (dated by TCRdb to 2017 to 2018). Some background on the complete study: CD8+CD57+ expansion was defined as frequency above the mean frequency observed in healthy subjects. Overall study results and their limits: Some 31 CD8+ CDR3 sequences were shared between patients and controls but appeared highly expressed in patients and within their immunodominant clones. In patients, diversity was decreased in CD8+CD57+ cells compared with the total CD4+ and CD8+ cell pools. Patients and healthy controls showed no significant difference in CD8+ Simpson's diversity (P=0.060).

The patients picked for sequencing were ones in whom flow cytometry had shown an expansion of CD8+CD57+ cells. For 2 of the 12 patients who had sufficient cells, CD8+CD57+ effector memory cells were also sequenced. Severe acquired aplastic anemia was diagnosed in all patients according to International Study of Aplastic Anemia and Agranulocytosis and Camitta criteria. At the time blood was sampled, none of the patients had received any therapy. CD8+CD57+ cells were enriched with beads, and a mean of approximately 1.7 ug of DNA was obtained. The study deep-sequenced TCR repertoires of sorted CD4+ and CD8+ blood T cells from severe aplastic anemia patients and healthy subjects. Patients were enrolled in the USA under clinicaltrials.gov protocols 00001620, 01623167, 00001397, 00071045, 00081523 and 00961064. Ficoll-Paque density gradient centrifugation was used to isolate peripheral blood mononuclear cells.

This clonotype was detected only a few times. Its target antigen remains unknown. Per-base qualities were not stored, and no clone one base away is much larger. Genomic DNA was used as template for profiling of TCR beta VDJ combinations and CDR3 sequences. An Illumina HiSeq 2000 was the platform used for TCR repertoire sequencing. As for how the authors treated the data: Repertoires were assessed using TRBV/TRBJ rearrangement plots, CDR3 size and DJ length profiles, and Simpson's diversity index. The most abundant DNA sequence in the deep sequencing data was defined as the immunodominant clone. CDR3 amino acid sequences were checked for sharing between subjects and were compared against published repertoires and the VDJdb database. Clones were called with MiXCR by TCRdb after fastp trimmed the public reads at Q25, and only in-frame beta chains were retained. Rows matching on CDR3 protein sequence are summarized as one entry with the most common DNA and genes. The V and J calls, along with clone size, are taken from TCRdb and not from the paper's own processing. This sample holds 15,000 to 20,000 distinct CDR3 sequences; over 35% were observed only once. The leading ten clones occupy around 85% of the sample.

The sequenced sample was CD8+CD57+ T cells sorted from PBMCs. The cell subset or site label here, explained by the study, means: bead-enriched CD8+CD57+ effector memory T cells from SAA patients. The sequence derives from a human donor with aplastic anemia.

Here is the DNA: TGTGCCAGTAGTCCATGGGGCCCTGGGGCCAACGTCCTGACTTTC. It codes for CASSPWGPGANVLTF. This chain is built from TRBV19 and TRBJ2-6; a weak D assignment points to TRBD1 (5 bases agree). The CDR3 goes from the cysteine to the phenylalanine over 15 residues. Only the CDR3 region is kept as DNA, spanning 45 bases read in frame from base 1. The junction shows trimming of 5 bases on V and 2 bases on J, plus 10 bases between the germline ends. For CDR1 and CDR2, the germline V gene (reference sequence) lists LNHDA and SQIVND.